Detailed here is one T cell receptor beta chain. What it binds is unknown. V lost 4 bases to trimming and J lost 4 bases, with 17 bases between them. This CDR3 is built from 14 residues. CDR1 GTSNPN and CDR2 SVGIG come from the germline V gene (reference sequence). This entry belongs to a study of T cells in Graves' hyperthyroidism and ophthalmopathy. Background on the study: Peripheral blood was secured at the point of initial diagnosis, before any treatment.

General study results and limits: The model foresaw ophthalmopathy a median approximately 6.3 months prior to onset. Peripheral blood also featured most of the thyroid clonotypes expanded above 0.001.

Amplification of TCR beta CDR3 regions used RNA as the template. HTBI primers drove first-round RT-PCR of the TCR CDR3. TCRdb processed the multiplex PCR reads anew with MiXCR; each CDR3 protein has one entry. Among about 530,000 distinct CDR3 sequences listed, over 15% were seen once. Sample: blood. The V and J genes are TRBV30 and TRBJ2-7; tentatively, D is TRBD2 (7 bases). This receptor was taken from a woman aged 18-35 years with Graves' ophthalmopathy. Here the CDR3 reads CAWMGGGGNYEQYF. DNA of the CDR3: TGTGCCTGGATGGGGGGGGGGGGCAATTACGAGCAGTACTTC. The full variable domain, in which reference TRBV30 and TRBJ2-7 provide the parts outside the CDR3, is SQTIHQWPATLVQPVGSPLSLECTVEGTSNPNLYWYRQAAGRGLQLLFYSVGIGQISSEVPQNLSASRPQDRQFILSSKKLLLSDSGFYLCAWMGGGGNYEQYFGPGTRLTVT.